These 30 T cell receptor beta chains were sequenced from one sample in a study of tissue T cells after allogeneic stem cell transplantation (dated 2022 in TCRdb). The library relied on the immunoSEQ multiplex PCR assay. Imported from immuneACCESS, the table was reduced by TCRdb to in-frame sequences with V and J called. These copies leave out some clones; in studies compared against another copy, an unresolved V gene accounts for under half, and the cause of the remainder is not known. This sample lists roughly 2,000 clones; 55% to 70% were detected once. The ten largest clones take up around 16% of the sample. Taken with the paper, the label for time point translates to: human tissue collected at research (rapid) autopsy. Over a three-year period, several adult allo-HCT recipients who had steroid-refractory GVHD were prospectively enrolled in a research-autopsy study. The starting material was ileal tissue, obtained at autopsy. The source of these receptors is a male patient aged 60 or older with steroid-refractory graft-versus-host disease after an allogeneic stem cell transplant. Donor T cells from the graft may be present among the T cells after a transplant.

This sequence joins TRBV11-2 and TRBJ1-1; D call uncertain. CDR1 is SGHAT and CDR2 is FQNNGV in the germline V gene. This CDR3 is 13 amino acids long. The germline V and J ends were trimmed by 2 bases and 4 bases, with 8 bases remaining between them. In DNA form, the CDR3 reads TGTGCCAGCAGCTTAAGCCTTTTCACTGAAGCTTTCTTT. Translation: CASSLSLFTEAFF.

This chain connects TRBV7-3 to TRBJ2-1; the match to TRBD2 covers 8 bases. V gave up 0 bases and J gave up 7 bases; unmatched junction bases: 5. The CDR3 length is 15 residues. CDR1 and CDR2 from the germline V gene are SGHTA and FQGTGA. CDR3 bases: TGTGCCAGCAGCTTAACTAGCGGGGTTCGAAATGAGCAGTTCTTC. It yields the protein CASSLTSGVRNEQFF.

Regarding this clone: Other nucleotide sequences from this sample produce the same CDR3. The rearrangement uses TRBV4-1 and TRBJ2-2; 9 bases fit TRBD1. Germline-derived CDR1 and CDR2 are MGHRA and YSYEKL. There are 14 residues in the CDR3. The V and J ends lost 4 bases and 4 bases, in that order; junction bases with no gene match: 1. As DNA, the CDR3 is TGCGCCAGCAGCCGGGACAGGGCCACCGGGGAGCTGTTTTTT. Encoded protein: CASSRDRATGELFF.

V gene TRBV5-6 combines with J gene TRBJ2-2, with D possibly being TRBD1 (6 bases). Germline V gene data show CDR1 as SGHDT and CDR2 as YYEEEE. Trimming removed 5 bases at V and 1 base at J, with 9 bases between. CDR3 length equals 14 residues. CDR3: CASRLQGNTGELFF. For the CDR3, the DNA is TGTGCCAGCAGACTACAGGGGAACACCGGGGAGCTGTTTTTT.

The V gene is TRBV7-3, the J gene TRBJ2-1, with TRBD2 identical over 8 bases. Losses at the gene ends were 8 bases for V and 3 bases for J; bases not matched to a gene: 6. Germline V gene lookup returns CDR1 SGHTA and CDR2 FQGTGA. The CDR3 consists of 14 residues. CDR3 protein: CASAQAGGYNEQFF. Written as DNA, the CDR3 is TGTGCCAGCGCACAGGCGGGGGGCTACAATGAGCAGTTCTTC.

The V call is TRBV5-4, the J call TRBJ1-4; D call uncertain. This CDR3 comprises 15 residues. V gave up 4 bases and J gave up 5 bases, with 15 bases separating them. Germline assignment: CDR1 SGHNT and CDR2 YYREEE (reference sequence). The CDR3 here is CASSPGGGGNEKLFF. The CDR3 DNA is TGTGCCAGCAGCCCCGGCGGAGGCGGGAATGAAAAACTGTTTTTT.

The chain joins TRBV19 to TRBJ2-7, with D uncertain. Per the germline V gene, CDR1 is LNHDA and CDR2 is SQIVND (reference sequence). The CDR3 is 14 amino acids. V was pared by 5 bases and J by 2 bases, with 13 bases between. CDR3 protein: CASSPRTAPYEQYF. In DNA form, the CDR3 reads TGTGCCAGTAGTCCGAGGACGGCCCCCTACGAGCAGTACTTC.

This chain links TRBV4-2 with TRBJ2-7; the D is unclear. With 2 bases removed from V and 0 bases from J, the gap between germline ends came to 11 bases. Germline loops: CDR1 LGHNA, CDR2 YNFKEQ. The CDR3 runs 15 residues. CDR3 sequence reads: CASSQTRAISYEQYF. In nucleotides, the CDR3 is TGTGCCAGCAGCCAAACCCGGGCCATCTCCTACGAGCAGTACTTC.

Only a few counts were recorded for this clone. The chain carries TRBV5-6 and TRBJ1-2; D may be TRBD1 (6 bases). CDR1 and CDR2 (germline): SGHDT, YYEEEE. The CDR3 length is 16 residues. V was pared by 0 bases and J by 0 bases, with 12 bases between. CDR3 nucleotide sequence: TGTGCCAGCAGCTTGGCAGTCTCAGGGGCTAACTATGGCTACACCTTC. Its protein is CASSLAVSGANYGYTF.

This clone has just a few counts. The V call is TRBV18, the J call TRBJ2-5; D unclear. V lost 2 bases and J 7 bases, leaving 11 bases between the germline ends. The CDR3 has 13 residues. Per the germline V gene, CDR1 is KGHSH and CDR2 is LQKENI. The CDR3 DNA sequence: TGTGCCAGCTCACCAAACACGGGTGGGACCCAGTACTTC. It codes for CASSPNTGGTQYF.

This clone was detected only once. CDR3 sequence: CASKQGATTGELFF. The CDR3 nucleotides read TGTGCCAGCAAGCAGGGGGCGACAACCGGGGAGCTGTTTTTT. The gene calls are TRBV3-1 (or the pseudogene TRBV3-2) and TRBJ2-2, with 8 nucleotides matching TRBD1. The CDR3 contains 14 residues. Germline CDR1 reads LGHDT; CDR2 reads YNNKEL (reference sequence). Unmatched junction bases numbered 6, after V lost 7 bases and J lost 5 bases.

The chain links TRBV5-5 to TRBJ1-1; D gene ambiguous. Trimming left V 2 bases short and J 5 bases short, with 7 bases between. This CDR3 has 12 amino acids. CDR1 is SGHKS, CDR2 YYEKEE, per germline (reference sequence). DNA of the CDR3: TGTGCCAGCAGCTTTCAAGGGACTGAAGCTTTCTTT. Translated, it gives CASSFQGTEAFF.

The rearrangement joins TRBV7-2 to TRBJ2-3; 11 bases map to TRBD2. Germline V gene lookup returns CDR1 SGHTA and CDR2 FQGNSA. V was clipped by 4 bases and J by 5 bases; unmatched bases: 11. This CDR3 spans 17 amino acids. The DNA of the CDR3 is TGTGCCAGCAGCTCCCTCCTAGCGGGGGGTCTCAGAGATACGCAGTATTTT. Protein sequence: CASSSLLAGGLRDTQYF.

This sequence joins TRBV9 and TRBJ2-7, with D possibly matching TRBD2 (6 bases). CDR1 is SGDLS, CDR2 YYNGEE, per germline. This CDR3 has 16 residues. V shed 0 bases and J shed 3 bases, with 16 bases lying between them. The CDR3 spells CASSVDGGARGYEQYF. In nucleotides, the CDR3 is TGTGCCAGCAGCGTAGATGGAGGGGCCCGGGGCTACGAGCAGTACTTC.

V and J are TRBV4-1 and TRBJ2-5, with 9 bases that match TRBD2. V shed 1 base, J shed 5 bases, and the junction held 14 bases outside the gene matches. Germline V gene lookup returns CDR1 MGHRA and CDR2 YSYEKL. The CDR3 has 18 amino acids. CDR3 sequence reads: CASSQGRLRRGGRETQYF. In DNA form, the CDR3 reads TGCGCCAGCAGCCAAGGAAGGCTAAGGCGGGGGGGCCGGGAGACCCAGTACTTC.

By proportion, this clone is large. The chain uses TRBV5-1 and TRBJ2-2; TRBD1 matches at 8 bases. CDR1 SGHRS and CDR2 YFSETQ come from the germline V gene. V dropped 0 bases and J dropped 1; count of bases not matched to a gene: 11. The length of the CDR3 is 19 residues. The CDR3 sequence is CASSLGRGTGTGNTGELFF. CDR3 nucleotide sequence: TGCGCCAGCAGCTTGGGAAGAGGAACCGGGACAGGGAACACCGGGGAGCTGTTTTTT.

The V gene is TRBV2, the J gene TRBJ1-1; D not resolved. Germline lookup yields CDR1 SNHLY and CDR2 FYNNEI. V lost 9 bases, J lost 3 bases, and 8 bases lay in between. The CDR3 is 11 residues long. CDR3 in amino acids: CASLFDTEAFF. The DNA of the CDR3 is TGTGCCAGTCTATTTGACACTGAAGCTTTCTTT.

In its sample, this clone is large. The chain has TRBV2 and TRBJ2-2; possibly TRBD2 for D (5 bases). The CDR3 sequence is 14 residues long. In germline, CDR1 is SNHLY, CDR2 FYNNEI. Trimming shortened V by 7 bases and J by 5 bases, and 14 bases separated the two germline ends. The CDR3 nucleotides read TGTGCCAGCATGAGGGTCGGAACAACCGGGGAGCTGTTTTTT. It yields the protein CASMRVGTTGELFF.

The chain recombines TRBV9 with TRBJ2-3; D is perhaps TRBD1 (6 bases). Germline CDR1 reads SGDLS; CDR2 reads YYNGEE. Deletions cut 0 bases from V and 2 bases from J, with 10 bases between. CDR3 size: 15 residues. The CDR3 nucleotides read TGTGCCAGCAGCGTAGTTCAGGGGTTCACAGATACGCAGTATTTT. Protein product: CASSVVQGFTDTQYF.

The chain links TRBV18 to TRBJ2-5, with unresolved D. Per germline, CDR1 KGHSH and CDR2 LQKENI. Trimming shortened V by 0 bases and J by 1 base, and 6 bases separated the two germline ends. The CDR3 is 14 amino acids. CDR3 loop: CASSPPGSQETQYF. In nucleotides, the CDR3 is TGTGCCAGCTCACCACCGGGCAGCCAAGAGACCCAGTACTTC.

CDR3 nucleotide sequence: TGTGCCAGCTCACCAAGTGGGCATAGCAATCAGCCCCAGCATTTT. It encodes CASSPSGHSNQPQHF. The V call is TRBV18, the J call TRBJ1-5; D remains unclear. The CDR3 contains 15 residues. The V gene lost 2 bases and the J gene lost 0 bases, with 8 bases spanning the gap. Germline CDR1 KGHSH, CDR2 LQKENI.

This clone was observed a handful of times. The chain joins TRBV5-5 to TRBJ1-4, with D hard to call. CDR1 SGHKS and CDR2 YYEKEE come from the germline V gene (reference sequence). This CDR3 comprises 12 residues. V lost 2 bases and J 8 bases, leaving 7 bases between the germline ends. The CDR3 nucleotides read TGTGCCAGCAGCTTCCGGGGAGAAAAACTGTTTTTT. Translation gives CASSFRGEKLFF.

The chain couples TRBV27 to TRBJ2-3; 7 bases are shared with TRBD1. Germline V lookup: CDR1 MNHEY, CDR2 SMNVEV (reference sequence). The CDR3 runs 15 residues. V shed 2 bases and J 0 bases; nucleotides not matched to a gene: 2. The CDR3 reads CASSLRGQSTDTQYF. CDR3 sequence (DNA): TGTGCCAGCAGTTTAAGGGGACAGAGCACAGATACGCAGTATTTT.

This clone was detected only once. This chain links TRBV2 with TRBJ2-1, with 10 bases matching TRBD2. The germline gives CDR1 SNHLY, CDR2 FYNNEI. Germline trimming cut 4 bases from V and 8 bases from J; bases unmatched to any gene: 8. The CDR3 totals 15 residues. This chain's CDR3 is CASSVSGGSGDEQFF. CDR3 sequence (DNA): TGTGCCAGCAGTGTTAGCGGGGGGTCGGGAGATGAGCAGTTCTTC.

The V gene is TRBV6-5, the J gene TRBJ1-5; perhaps TRBD1 as D (5 bases). This CDR3 is 15 amino acids long. Germline V gene data show CDR1 as MNHEY and CDR2 as SVGAGI. V lost 7 bases, J lost 4 bases, and 17 bases lay in between. The CDR3 is CASTFSGGTNQPQHF. CDR3 coding DNA: TGTGCCAGCACCTTTTCTGGGGGAACAAATCAGCCCCAGCATTTT.

CDR3 coding DNA: TGCAGCGCGGAGGGCTCTGGAAACACCATATATTTT. Amino acid sequence: CSAEGSGNTIYF. The chain recombines TRBV29-1 with TRBJ1-3; no clear D. The V end lost 7 bases, the J end lost 0 bases, and 7 bases lay between the germline ends. From germline, CDR1 is SQVTM and CDR2 ANQGSEA. This CDR3 region has 12 residues.

This chain links TRBV9 with TRBJ1-3; a weak D match, TRBD1 (6 bases). Trimming pared 2 bases from V and 2 bases from J, leaving 8 bases between. This CDR3 has 14 amino acids. Germline CDR1 SGDLS, CDR2 YYNGEE. The CDR3 is CASSVGGTGNTIYF. The DNA of the CDR3 is TGTGCCAGCAGCGTGGGGGGCACTGGAAACACCATATATTTT. The full variable domain, in which reference TRBV9 and TRBJ1-3 provide the parts outside the CDR3, is DSGVTQTPKHLITATGQRVTLRCSPRSGDLSVYWYQQSLDQGLQFLIQYYNGEERAKGNILERFSAQQFPDLHSELNLSSLELGDSALYFCASSVGGTGNTIYFGEGSWLTVV.

This clone was seen more than once but under ten times. This rearrangement joins TRBV6-6 to TRBJ2-1; tentative D call: TRBD2 (5 bases). The CDR3 extends over 14 amino acids. Germline V gene lookup returns CDR1 MNHNY and CDR2 SVGAGI (reference sequence). Trimming shortened V by 9 bases and J by 6 bases, and 18 bases separated the two germline ends. The CDR3 DNA sequence: TGTGCCAGTCGAGACGACGGCCTAGCCAATGAGCAGTTCTTC. Protein sequence: CASRDDGLANEQFF.

The chain recombines TRBV3-1 (or the pseudogene TRBV3-2) with TRBJ2-5; perhaps TRBD2 as D (5 bases). CDR1 is LGHDT and CDR2 is YNNKEL in the germline V gene (reference sequence). The CDR3 is 11 residues long. Deletions cut 8 bases from V and 7 bases from J, with 11 bases between. The CDR3 protein is CASEVAGTQYF. CDR3 bases: TGTGCCAGCGAGGTGGCGGGGACCCAGTACTTC.

V gene TRBV6-6 combines with J gene TRBJ2-1; D gene uncertain. Trimming cost V 6 bases and J 6 bases, with 6 bases left between them. Germline CDR1 and CDR2: MNHNY and SVGAGI (reference sequence). There are 11 residues in the CDR3. CDR3 sequence: CASSWGNEQFF. The CDR3 nucleotides read TGTGCCAGCAGCTGGGGCAATGAGCAGTTCTTC.